The clone carrying this T cell receptor beta chain was detected only a few times. Sequencing was performed with immunoSEQ multiplex PCR; in TCRdb, only in-frame clones are kept and a portion is missing. The data contain about 270,000 clones, approximately 84% of them seen just once; the ten biggest clones take up about 1.6%. The record originates from a study of blood T cell repertoires in COVID-19. Study-wide background: COVID-19 samples from acute and convalescent phases originated in the United States, Italy and Spain.

CDR1 is SGHDT and CDR2 is YYEEEE in the germline V gene. V was pared by 4 bases and J by 5 bases, with 23 bases between. The CDR3 runs to 17 residues. The chain has TRBV5-6 and TRBJ2-3, with D maybe TRBD2 (5 bases). Material for sequencing was peripheral blood. This receptor was taken from a human donor with COVID-19, enrolled during active disease. The donor label of this sample is uncertain. The DNA of the CDR3 is TGTGCCAGCAGCCCCTCCGACGGACTCCCCCGGGGAGATACGCAGTATTTT. Residues: CASSPSDGLPRGDTQYF. The full variable domain, in which reference TRBV5-6 and TRBJ2-3 provide the parts outside the CDR3, is DAGVTQSPTHLIKTRGQQVTLRCSPKSGHDTVSWYQQALGQGPQFIFQYYEEEERQRGNFPDRFSGHQFPNYSSELNVNALLLGDSALYLCASSPSDGLPRGDTQYFGPGTRLTVL.